The 8 T cell receptor beta chains given below trace back to one sample, sequenced in a study of cytomegalovirus exposure and HLA in healthy donors (dated by TCRdb to about 2017). Library construction relied on the immunoSEQ multiplex PCR assay. Imported from immuneACCESS, the table was reduced by TCRdb to in-frame sequences with V and J called. These copies leave out some clones; in studies compared against another copy, an unresolved V gene accounts for under half, and the cause of the remainder is not known. Present in this sample are 100,000 to 150,000 clones, over 75% of which were seen just once. Around 1.9% of the sample goes to the ten largest clones. The sample consisted of PBMCs. The origin of the receptors is a woman in her 30s in good health and CMV-seronegative.

Only a few counts were recorded for this clone. This chain uses TRBV12-5 with TRBJ2-7, with 11 bases fitting TRBD1. CDR1 and CDR2 (germline): LGHNT, FRNRAP. V lost 6 bases, J lost 7 bases, and 8 bases stayed unmatched. This CDR3 has 14 amino acids. The chain's CDR3 is CASGPGQGAREQYF. The CDR3 DNA reads TGTGCTAGTGGCCCTGGACAGGGGGCGCGAGAGCAGTACTTC.

This clone was detected a few times. The CDR3 spells CASSPRFWGPTGELFF. The CDR3 DNA reads TGTGCCAGCAGCCCCCGGTTCTGGGGGCCTACCGGGGAGCTGTTTTTT. V and J are TRBV7-3 and TRBJ2-2; perhaps TRBD1 as D (6 bases). The ends were cut back, 5 bases at V and 5 bases at J, with 18 bases in the middle. CDR1 is SGHTA, CDR2 FQGTGA, per germline. The CDR3 consists of 16 residues.

The gene calls are TRBV6-5 and TRBJ1-1, with TRBD1 matching over 11 bases. This CDR3 has 13 residues. Trimming removed 6 bases from V and 7 bases from J; junction bases left unmatched: 4. Germline loops: CDR1 MNHEY, CDR2 SVGAGI. In DNA form, the CDR3 reads TGTGCCAGCAGGGGGACAGGGGGATTTGAAGCTTTCTTT. This sequence encodes CASRGTGGFEAFF.

The genes are TRBV7-2 and TRBJ1-6; 10 bases are shared with TRBD1. Trimming cost V 1 base and J 8 bases; bases outside gene matches: 2. The CDR3 has 15 amino acids. Per germline, CDR1 SGHTA and CDR2 FQGNSA. DNA of the CDR3: TGTGCCAGCAGCTTAGAGGGACAGGGGTATTCACCCCTCCACTTT. Its translation: CASSLEGQGYSPLHF.

This clone came up once. The V and J genes are TRBV9 and TRBJ2-3; D remains unclear. The V gene lost 1 base and the J gene lost 2 bases, with 8 bases spanning the gap. Germline CDR1 and CDR2: SGDLS and YYNGEE. The CDR3 has 14 amino acids. For the CDR3, the DNA is TGTGCCAGCAGCGTAATGTCTACCACAGATACGCAGTATTTT. Amino acids: CASSVMSTTDTQYF.

The chain has TRBV5-1 and TRBJ2-5; tentatively, D is TRBD1 (5 bases). Trimming shortened V by 6 bases and J by 5 bases, and 17 bases separated the two germline ends. The CDR3 extends over 14 amino acids. Germline V gene data show CDR1 as SGHRS and CDR2 as YFSETQ. CDR3 sequence reads: CASNARSPGETQYF. The CDR3 DNA sequence: TGCGCCAGCAACGCAAGGAGCCCAGGGGAGACCCAGTACTTC.

The V and J genes are TRBV4-1 and TRBJ1-1; a weak D match, TRBD1 (6 bases). The CDR3 has 17 amino acids. CDR1 and CDR2 (germline): MGHRA, YSYEKL. V was shortened by 0 bases and J by 2 bases, with 16 bases between the two germline ends. CDR3 nucleotides: TGCGCCAGCAGCCAAGACCCACCCCGGGACACCAACACTGAAGCTTTCTTT. Its translation: CASSQDPPRDTNTEAFF.

This chain joins TRBV2 and TRBJ2-1, with D possibly matching TRBD1 (6 bases). Between the trimmed V and J ends, which lost 7 bases and 0 bases, there was a span of 10 bases. This CDR3 is 14 amino acids long. In germline, CDR1 is SNHLY, CDR2 FYNNEI. For the CDR3, the DNA is TGTGCCAGCAACCGGGACAACTCCTACAATGAGCAGTTCTTC. Protein sequence: CASNRDNSYNEQFF.